This T cell receptor (beta chain) was sequenced for a study of T cells in Graves' hyperthyroidism and ophthalmopathy. Overall study context: Upon initial diagnosis and before any treatment, peripheral blood was collected.

CDR1 LGHNA and CDR2 YSLEER come from the germline V gene. The V and J ends lost 4 bases and 1 base, in that order; junction bases with no gene match: 7. The CDR3 loop spans 15 amino acids. Fresh peripheral blood, 7.5 to 10 ml of it, supplied the PBMCs. On this clonotype itself: Its antigen remains unidentified.

Amplified TCR beta CDR3 regions derived from RNA transcripts. Initially, a first-round RT-PCR of the TCR CDR3 employed the HTBI primer set. TCRdb re-called the multiplex PCR reads through MiXCR, storing one row per CDR3 protein. The profile shows about half a million distinct CDR3 sequences, roughly 23% of them singletons. Study-level findings and limits: Onset of ophthalmopathy came a median 6.5 months after the model predicted it. Ophthalmopathy cases were set apart from stable hyperthyroidism by a 13 V-J model.

The gene calls are TRBV4-3 and TRBJ2-7; 7 bases match TRBD1. This clonotype was obtained from a woman aged 70-85 years with Graves' ophthalmopathy. Material for sequencing was blood. The CDR3 loop is CASSLRQGMSYEQYF. DNA for the CDR3: TGCGCCAGCAGCCTCCGACAGGGAATGTCCTACGAGCAGTACTTC.